Below, one T cell receptor beta chain is given with its context. Its specificity is not known. The method was immunoSEQ multiplex PCR; TCRdb's version includes in-frame clones alone and lacks a portion of them. The sample has 150,000 or so clones; around 93% are singletons. The CDR3 sequence is 20 residues long. Germline CDR1 is SGHTA and CDR2 is FQGTGA. V trimming: 4 bases; J trimming: 9 bases; junction bases outside the gene matches: 20. These data come from a study of T cell responses to AZD1222 COVID-19 vaccine. Study-wide points: After two AZD1222 doses, spike-specific TCR breadth and depth rose versus day 0. Close to half of all spike-specific TCRs reportedly target regions of the variants that are unmutated. There were mostly white British donors and more females than males, and clonal diversity was possibly underestimated.

The receptor was derived from an adult in good health. The chain recombines TRBV7-3 with TRBJ2-1; 14 bases fit TRBD2. This specimen was peripheral blood, taken on day 0 of AZD1222 vaccination. The CDR3 bases are TGTGCCAGCAGCTCCTATGGCGGACTAGCGGGGGGAGGGCGCAATATTGAGCAGTTCTTC. Protein: CASSSYGGLAGGGRNIEQFF.